This T cell receptor beta chain was profiled in a study of T cell repertoires in cytomegalovirus infection. Study information: Indicated by public TCR beta signatures were CMV infection and matching HLA type.

TCRdb fed the reads into MiXCR, producing one record per CDR3 protein. The repertoire holds 150,000 to 200,000 distinct CDR3 sequences, with under 15% as singletons. In germline, CDR1 is SGHNT, CDR2 YYREEE (reference sequence). The CDR3 loop spans 15 amino acids. V lost 0 bases, J lost 3 bases, and 3 bases stayed unmatched. Regarding this clonotype: Antigen: not known.

Regarding the study as a whole: Within the response measured ex vivo, HLA-C-restricted CMV-specific TCR beta clonotypes were dominant. Cumulated frequencies of public TCR beta families served to identify carriers of CMV plus the relevant HLA.

The specimen was PBMCs. The V gene is TRBV5-4, the J gene TRBJ2-1; 7 nucleotides agree with TRBD1. This TCR was recovered from a human donor in good health (CMV status not recorded). Some clones in this sample may be carry-over from other donors' samples. This CDR3 reads CASSLGGGRYNEQFF. The CDR3 nucleotides read TGTGCCAGCAGCTTGGGAGGGGGCCGCTACAATGAGCAGTTCTTC.